A selection of T cell receptor beta chains follows, all from one sample in a study of technical replicates of blood from several donors. Sequenced by immunoSEQ multiplex PCR; TCRdb stores in-frame clones only, minus some. This table holds some 77,000 clones, 86% found once. Sequenced: PBMCs. These receptors were taken from a human donor in good health. Some clones in this sample may be carry-over from other donors' samples. CDR3s include the opening cysteine and the closing phenylalanine or tryptophan. The order of the fields is D gene, clone size, V gene, J gene, CDR3 protein, CDR3 DNA. The D gene is left open where the match is weak. A clone size is listed for some rows: how often the clone was seen (once, few, many), or a class if it is expanded.

.,.,TRBV18,TRBJ2-7,CASSSSEVYEQYF,TGTGCCAGCTCATCCTCTGAGGTGTACGAGCAGTACTTC
.,.,TRBV25-1,TRBJ2-1,CASSDLSGANEQFF,TGTGCCAGCAGTGACCTCTCAGGTGCCAATGAGCAGTTCTTC
TRBD2,.,TRBV5-1,TRBJ2-7,CASSEETGGDYEQYF,TGCGCCAGCAGCGAGGAAACCGGGGGGGATTACGAGCAGTACTTC
TRBD2,.,TRBV4-3,TRBJ2-1,CASSQEVGGLAFYNEQFF,TGCGCCAGCAGCCAAGAGGTAGGAGGACTAGCGTTCTACAATGAGCAGTTCTTC
TRBD2,once,TRBV4-1,TRBJ2-1,CASSLLGTSSYNEQFF,TGCGCCAGCAGCCTCCTTGGGACTAGCAGCTACAATGAGCAGTTCTTC
.,once,TRBV6-5,TRBJ2-3,CASSYGQTTDTQYF,TGTGCCAGCAGTTACGGACAGACCACAGATACGCAGTATTTT
.,.,TRBV19,TRBJ2-6,CASSMPAGSGANVLTF,TGTGCCAGTAGTATGCCGGCAGGCTCTGGGGCCAACGTCCTGACTTTC
TRBD1,.,TRBV2,TRBJ2-7,CASKNTDRLHEQYF,TGTGCCAGCAAGAATACGGACAGGCTCCACGAGCAGTACTTC
.,once,TRBV7-6,TRBJ2-2,CASSLEKTLHTGELFF,TGTGCCAGCAGCTTAGAGAAGACACTGCACACCGGGGAGCTGTTTTTT
TRBD1,.,TRBV5-6,TRBJ2-7,CATKRDRGTEQYF,TGTGCCACGAAACGGGACAGGGGTACCGAGCAGTACTTC
.,.,TRBV7-9,TRBJ2-7,CASSDTGSSYEQYF,TGTGCCAGCAGCGATACAGGGTCCAGCTACGAGCAGTACTTC
.,.,TRBV5-1,TRBJ2-3,CASSLLASDTQYF,TGCGCCAGCAGTCTCCTAGCGTCAGATACGCAGTATTTT
.,.,TRBV5-1,TRBJ1-6,CASSFEGLGSPLHF,TGCGCCAGCAGCTTCGAGGGACTAGGTTCACCCCTCCACTTT
TRBD2,.,TRBV4-3,TRBJ2-5,CASSPRGRSGGLQETQYF,TGCGCCAGCAGCCCCAGGGGACGGAGCGGGGGTCTCCAAGAGACCCAGTACTTC
TRBD2,.,TRBV4-3,TRBJ2-5,CASSQVPFTASGSKETQYF,TGCGCCAGCAGCCAAGTTCCTTTTACCGCTAGCGGGAGTAAAGAGACCCAGTACTTC
TRBD2,once,TRBV9,TRBJ2-1,CASSARGAGGPNEQFF,TGTGCCAGCAGCGCCCGAGGAGCGGGAGGGCCAAATGAGCAGTTCTTC
TRBD2,.,TRBV4-1,TRBJ2-5,CASSHTSGNLQETQYF,TGCGCCAGCAGCCACACTAGCGGAAATTTACAAGAGACCCAGTACTTC
.,few,TRBV12-5,TRBJ2-7,CASGLQGLDYEQYF,TGTGCTAGTGGTTTGCAGGGGCTAGACTACGAGCAGTACTTC
TRBD1,.,TRBV5-6,TRBJ1-3,CASSRRTGPTGNTIYF,TGTGCCAGCAGCCGCCGGACAGGTCCTACTGGAAACACCATATATTTT
TRBD1,once,TRBV7-6,TRBJ1-4,CASSNRQGLGTNEKLFF,TGTGCCAGCAGCAACAGACAGGGGCTCGGCACTAATGAAAAACTGTTTTTT
.,.,TRBV19,TRBJ1-1,CASSISWNTEAFF,TGTGCCAGTAGTATTAGCTGGAACACTGAAGCTTTCTTT
TRBD2,.,TRBV11-2,TRBJ2-7,CASRLAGGGEQYF,TGTGCCAGCAGACTAGCGGGAGGGGGCGAGCAGTACTTC
TRBD2,once,TRBV5-4,TRBJ2-7,CASSRTSGDEQYF,TGTGCCAGCAGCCGGACTAGCGGCGACGAGCAGTACTTC
TRBD1,once,TRBV19,TRBJ2-7,CASSAQGDHEQYF,TGTGCCAGTAGTGCACAGGGGGATCACGAGCAGTACTTC
TRBD1,.,TRBV30,TRBJ1-2,CAWEALTGFFDGYTF,TGTGCCTGGGAGGCCTTGACAGGGTTTTTCGATGGCTACACCTTC
.,.,TRBV5-3,TRBJ1-1,CARSSSLVRPKIEAFF,TGTGCCAGAAGCTCAAGCTTGGTCAGGCCGAAGATCGAAGCTTTCTTT
TRBD2,.,TRBV15,TRBJ2-2,CATSSSGGAHTGELFF,TGTGCCACCAGCAGTAGCGGGGGGGCGCACACCGGGGAGCTGTTTTTT
TRBD1,.,TRBV6-5,TRBJ1-5,CASRPGTGGQPQHF,TGTGCCAGCAGACCCGGGACAGGGGGTCAGCCCCAGCATTTT
TRBD1,once,TRBV29-1,TRBJ2-7,CSASHGQGTYEQYF,TGCAGCGCCTCCCACGGACAGGGGACCTACGAGCAGTACTTC
.,.,TRBV6-1,TRBJ1-6,CASSEVPSGGNSPLHF,TGTGCCAGCAGTGAAGTCCCTAGCGGGGGAAATTCACCCCTCCACTTT
.,.,TRBV19,TRBJ1-1,CASSIQGGVTEAFF,TGTGCCAGTAGTATCCAGGGAGGTGTCACTGAAGCTTTCTTT
.,.,TRBV18,TRBJ1-6,CASSPRASGVNSPLHF,TGTGCCAGCTCACCACGCGCTTCAGGGGTGAATTCACCCCTCCACTTT
.,.,TRBV15,TRBJ1-5,CATSRDLGGAGQPQHF,TGTGCCACCAGCAGAGACCTCGGGGGGGCGGGACAGCCCCAGCATTTT
.,.,TRBV4-3,TRBJ1-1,CASSQGGLMNTEAFF,TGCGCCAGCAGCCAAGGGGGACTCATGAACACTGAAGCTTTCTTT